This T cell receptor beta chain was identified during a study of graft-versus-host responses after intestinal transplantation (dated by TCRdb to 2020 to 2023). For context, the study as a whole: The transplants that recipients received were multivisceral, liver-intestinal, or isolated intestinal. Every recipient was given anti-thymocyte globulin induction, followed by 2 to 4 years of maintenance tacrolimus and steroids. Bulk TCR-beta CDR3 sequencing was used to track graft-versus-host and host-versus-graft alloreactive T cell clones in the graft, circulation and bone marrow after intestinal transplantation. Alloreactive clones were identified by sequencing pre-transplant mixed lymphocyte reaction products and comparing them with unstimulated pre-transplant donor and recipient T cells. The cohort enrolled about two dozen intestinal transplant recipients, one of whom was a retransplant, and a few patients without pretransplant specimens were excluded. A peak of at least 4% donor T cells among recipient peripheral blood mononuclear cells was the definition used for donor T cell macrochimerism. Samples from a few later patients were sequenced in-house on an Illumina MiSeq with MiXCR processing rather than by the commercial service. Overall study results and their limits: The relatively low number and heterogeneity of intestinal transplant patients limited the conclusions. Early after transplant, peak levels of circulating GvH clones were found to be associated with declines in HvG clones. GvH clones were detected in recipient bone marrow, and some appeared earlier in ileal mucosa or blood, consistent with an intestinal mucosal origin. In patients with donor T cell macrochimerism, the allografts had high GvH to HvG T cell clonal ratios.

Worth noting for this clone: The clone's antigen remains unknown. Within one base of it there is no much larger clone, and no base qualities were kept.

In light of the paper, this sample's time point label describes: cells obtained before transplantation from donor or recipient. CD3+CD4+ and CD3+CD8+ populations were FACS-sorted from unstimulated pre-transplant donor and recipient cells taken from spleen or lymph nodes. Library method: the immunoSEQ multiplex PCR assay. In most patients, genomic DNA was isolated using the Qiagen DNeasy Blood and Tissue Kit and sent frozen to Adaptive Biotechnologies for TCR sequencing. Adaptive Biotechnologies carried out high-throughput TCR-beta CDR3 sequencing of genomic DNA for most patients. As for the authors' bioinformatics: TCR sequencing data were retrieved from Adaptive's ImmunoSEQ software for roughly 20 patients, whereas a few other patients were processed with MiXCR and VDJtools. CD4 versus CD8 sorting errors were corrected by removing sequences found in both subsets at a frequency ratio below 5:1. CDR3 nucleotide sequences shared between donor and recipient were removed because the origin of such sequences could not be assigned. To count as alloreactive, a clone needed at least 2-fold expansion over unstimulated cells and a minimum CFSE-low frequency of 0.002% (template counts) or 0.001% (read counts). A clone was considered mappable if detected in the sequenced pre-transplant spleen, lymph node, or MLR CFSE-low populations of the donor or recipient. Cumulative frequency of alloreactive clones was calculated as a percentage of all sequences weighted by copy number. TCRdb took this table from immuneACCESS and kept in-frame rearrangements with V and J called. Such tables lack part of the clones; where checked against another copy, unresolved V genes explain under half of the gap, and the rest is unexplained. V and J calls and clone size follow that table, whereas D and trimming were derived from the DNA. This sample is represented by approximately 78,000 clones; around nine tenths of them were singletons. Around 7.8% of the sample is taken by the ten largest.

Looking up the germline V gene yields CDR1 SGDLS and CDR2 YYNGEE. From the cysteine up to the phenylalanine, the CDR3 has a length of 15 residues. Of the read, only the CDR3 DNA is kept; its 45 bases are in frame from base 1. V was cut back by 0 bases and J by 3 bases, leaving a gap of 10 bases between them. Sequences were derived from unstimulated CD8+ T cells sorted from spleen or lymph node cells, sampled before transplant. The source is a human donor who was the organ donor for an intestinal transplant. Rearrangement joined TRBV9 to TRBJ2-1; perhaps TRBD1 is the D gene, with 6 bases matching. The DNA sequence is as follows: TGTGCCAGCAGCGTAGGGACAGACCACTACAATGAGCAGTTCTTC. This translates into CASSVGTDHYNEQFF.